The 10 T cell receptor beta chains presented below share a single source sample, sequenced in a study of CD8+CD57+ T cells in acquired aplastic anemia. Genomic DNA constituted the template upon which TCR beta VDJ and CDR3 profiling was performed. In TCRdb, the reads were re-called with MiXCR into one record per CDR3 protein. There are 200,000 to 250,000 distinct CDR3 sequences in the sample; 61% occur only once, and 25% to 30% lies in the top ten. The sample was sorted CD4+, CD8+, or CD8+CD57+ T cells (not recorded which) from PBMCs. These receptors came from a human donor in good health.

The chain links TRBV2 to TRBJ2-7, with 10 positions matching TRBD2. The CDR3 contains 15 residues. Trimming took 7 bases from V and 0 from J; bases not matched to a gene: 6. Germline V gene data show CDR1 as SNHLY and CDR2 as FYNNEI. The CDR3 coding sequence is TGTGCCAGCATAGCGGGGGGATCGAGCTCCTACGAGCAGTACTTC. Protein product: CASIAGGSSSYEQYF.

The chain joins TRBV20-1 to TRBJ1-2, with 8 positions matching TRBD1. V was pared by 6 bases and J by 3 bases, with 6 bases of the junction left unmatched. The CDR3 consists of 13 residues. Per germline, CDR1 DFQATT and CDR2 SNEGSKA (reference sequence). In DNA, the CDR3 is TGCAGTGCCAATAAGGACAGGGACTATGGCTACACCTTC. Protein product: CSANKDRDYGYTF.

This clonotype has at least ten counts. The V gene is TRBV20-1, the J gene TRBJ2-7; 9 nucleotides align to TRBD2. The germline V gene encodes CDR1 DFQATT and CDR2 SNEGSKA (reference sequence). The CDR3 sequence is 16 residues long. V shed 0 bases, J shed 1 base, and the junction held 7 bases outside the gene matches. The CDR3 DNA reads as TGCAGTGCTAGAGATCTCCAGCGGGGGGATTCCTACGAGCAGTACTTC. It is translated as CSARDLQRGDSYEQYF.

This clonotype appeared a single time. The genes are TRBV9 and TRBJ1-6, with D tentatively TRBD1 (5 bases). In germline, CDR1 is SGDLS, CDR2 YYNGEE. CDR3 length: 17 amino acids. Trimming stripped 0 bases from V and 5 bases from J, with 15 bases between. CDR3 in DNA: TGTGCCAGCAGCGTAGGGGGCGCGGGAAGACATAATTCACCCCTCCACTTT. It translates to CASSVGGAGRHNSPLHF.

The sample holds many counts of this clonotype. The chain employs TRBV20-1 and TRBJ2-1, with 8 bases matching TRBD1. The CDR3 is 15 amino acids. Germline CDR1 and CDR2: DFQATT and SNEGSKA (reference sequence). The ends lost 6 bases at V and 7 bases at J; junction bases unmatched: 14. DNA for the CDR3: TGCAGTGCCCCCGGACAGGGCAACATAGGGAATGAGCAGTTCTTC. This sequence encodes CSAPGQGNIGNEQFF.

On this clonotype: This is likely a read error, given that the CDR3 carries no conserved phenylalanine or tryptophan at its end. Because the CDR3's place on the DNA is in doubt, the DNA is left out and the CDR3 is given as listed by TCRdb. The chain combines TRBV9 with TRBJ1-3; the table's D call, TRBD1, was not checked against the DNA. Germline V gene sequence: CDR1 SGDLS, CDR2 YYNGEE. The CDR3 length is 10 residues, termini included. The CDR3 is CASSAWDQAV.

This rearrangement joins TRBV5-6 to TRBJ2-7; 7 bases map to TRBD1. Germline CDR1 is SGHDT and CDR2 is YYEEEE. The CDR3 contains 20 residues. J gave up 2 bases and V 5 bases, and 25 bases lay outside the gene matches. CDR3 sequence reads: CASSARQGLINTEATYEQYF. The CDR3 bases are TGTGCCAGCAGTGCCCGACAGGGCCTTATCAACACTGAAGCAACCTACGAGCAGTACTTC.

This chain links TRBV9 with TRBJ1-1, with unresolved D. In germline, CDR1 is SGDLS, CDR2 YYNGEE. There are 11 residues in the CDR3. The germline V and J ends were trimmed by 7 bases and 7 bases, with 11 bases remaining between them. In nucleotides, the CDR3 is TGTGCCAGCTGCGGCGTCGATGAAGCTTTCTTT. Translated, it gives CASCGVDEAFF.

This clonotype was detected ten times or more. The CDR3 region is CASSEVRAGPREGTQYF. CDR3 nucleotide sequence: TGCGCCAGCAGTGAAGTCCGGGCGGGTCCCCGGGAGGGAACGCAGTATTTT. The chain recombines TRBV10-2 with TRBJ2-3; 8 bases align to TRBD2. Germline V CDR1 and CDR2: WSHSY, SAAADI. Trimming cost V 3 bases and J 9 bases; bases outside gene matches: 17. The CDR3 extends over 17 amino acids.

The J gene is TRBJ1-2, the V gene TRBV2, with D perhaps TRBD1 (6 bases). Deletions cut 6 bases from V and 3 bases from J, with 14 bases between. The CDR3 sequence is 14 residues long. The germline V gene has CDR1 SNHLY and CDR2 FYNNEI. CDR3 sequence: CASRTGGRDYGYTF. The CDR3, as DNA: TGTGCCAGCAGGACGGGGGGCCGCGACTATGGCTACACCTTC.